These 10 T cell receptor delta chains were all obtained from the same sample, sequenced in a study of γδ T cells in repeated Plasmodium falciparum infection. Vgamma9/Vdelta2+ and Vdelta2-negative gammadelta T cells were flow-sorted from PBMC for bulk sequencing. TCRdb repeated clone calling on the multiplex PCR reads with CATT. Counted here are around 46,000 delta-chain clones, over 1.5% occurring once; the ten biggest clones make up 7.5% to 10%. The sample comprised gamma-delta T cells from blood. The receptors originated from a pool of human donors (malaria-infected and uninfected, not separated).

This clone was counted a few times. TCRdb pairs this DNA with a much larger clone's protein that differs at residue 3, likely a read error; the protein shown was translated from the DNA. V is TRDV1 and J is TRDJ1, with TRDD3 matching over 9 bases. The J gene, not given by TCRdb, was assigned here from a germline match of the nucleotide sequence. CDR1 TSWWSYY and CDR2 QGS come from the germline V gene. CDR3 size: 19 residues. V gave up 10 bases and J gave up 9 bases; unmatched junction bases: 30. Here the CDR3 reads CAPVPTPSEGIREIRELIF. Written as DNA, the CDR3 is TGTGCTCCTGTCCCGACCCCCTCAGAGGGGATACGCGAGATCCGGGAACTCATCTTT.

This clone was observed many times. A far larger clone lies a single base away; this is likely a read error. Within the sample, other DNA sequences also encode this same CDR3. Written as DNA, the CDR3 is TGTGCTCTTGGGCTCAGGAGAGGGGGATACTTATACACCGATAAACTCATCTTT. Its protein product is CALGLRRGGYLYTDKLIF. The chain has TRDV1 and TRDJ1, with 9 positions matching TRDD3. Germline CDR1 reads TSWWSYY; CDR2 reads QGS. The CDR3 contains 18 residues. V lost 5 bases and J lost 0; bases outside the gene matches: 13.

To note about this clone: TCRdb's protein for this DNA is that of a much larger clone and differs from the translation at residue 9, likely a read error; the protein shown is the DNA translation. The CDR3 reads CALGELSYGVIPYKYTDKLIF. The CDR3 DNA reads TGTGCTCTTGGGGAACTCTCCTACGGTGTGATCCCCTATAAGTACACCGATAAACTCATCTTT. The V gene is TRDV1, the J gene TRDJ1; possibly TRDD2 for D (6 bases). TCRdb does not report a J gene; here it was assigned by matching the DNA to germline references. CDR3 size: 21 residues. Germline CDR1 is TSWWSYY and CDR2 is QGS. V gave up 0 bases and J gave up 0 bases, with 26 bases separating them.

To note about this clone: TCRdb has a much larger clone's protein, which differs at residue 8 from the translation of this DNA, likely because of a read error; what is shown is the protein translated from the DNA. The gene calls are TRDV1 and TRDJ1; D is perhaps TRDD3 (5 bases). TCRdb offers no J gene call, so here the DNA was matched to germline to obtain one. Germline CDR1 is TSWWSYY and CDR2 is QGS. The CDR3 length is 14 residues. Trimming pared 1 base from V and 7 bases from J, leaving 13 bases between. The CDR3 is CALGERIRGAKLIF. The CDR3 nucleotides read TGTGCTCTTGGGGAACGGATCCGGGGGGCTAAACTCATCTTT.

This clone came up a few times. This likely traces to a read error, being one base from a far larger clone. The same CDR3 can be traced to other DNA sequences in this sample. The V gene corresponds to TRDV1; no J gene was called. From germline, CDR1 is TSWWSYY and CDR2 QGS. The CDR3 consists of 11 residues. The CDR3 region has the DNA TGTGCTCTTGGGGAACCCCCCGGGCTCATCTTC. The encoded protein is CALGEPPGLIF.

This clone has more than one count but fewer than ten. The protein TCRdb gives is from a much larger clone and does not agree with this DNA's translation at residue 17, likely a read error; the protein shown here comes from the DNA. The chain couples TRDV1 to TRDJ1, with 9 nucleotides matching TRDD3. The CDR3 is 18 amino acids. Germline CDR1 TSWWSYY, CDR2 QGS. This CDR3 reads CALGELGLHGGYTDKLTF. The CDR3 DNA is TGTGCTCTTGGGGAACTTGGATTGCACGGGGGATACACCGATAAACTCACCTTT.

In its sample, this clone was seen many times. This DNA's translation differs at residue 17 from TCRdb's protein, which comes from a much larger clone; a read error is likely, and the protein shown is translated from the DNA. The V gene is TRDV3, the J gene TRDJ1; D may be TRDD3 (7 bases). The germline V gene encodes CDR1 TVYSNPD and CDR2 GDNSRS (reference sequence). This CDR3 contains 21 residues. The CDR3 nucleotides are TGTGCCTTTAGAGCGCCTTCCCCCCTGGGGGCCATATGGGCGTACACCGGTAAACTCATCTTT. Residues: CAFRAPSPLGAIWAYTGKLIF. Full variable domain (remainder filled in from reference TRDV3 and TRDJ1): CDKVTQSSPDQTVASGSEVVLLCTYDTVYSNPDLFWYRIRPDYSFQFVFYGDNSRSEGADFTQGRFSVKHILTQKAFHLVISPVRTEDSATYYCAFRAPSPLGAIWAYTGKLIFGKGTRVTVEP.

This clone was counted a few times. A far larger clone is one base from this, pointing to a likely read error. Additional DNA sequences in this sample encode the identical CDR3. The CDR3 coding sequence is TGTGCCCTTGGGGAATCAGAGATGCGTACTGGGGGATGGTACACCGATAAACTCATCTTT. Encoded protein: CALGESEMRTGGWYTDKLIF. This chain uses TRDV1 with TRDJ1, with 10 nucleotides matching TRDD3. No J gene was available from TCRdb, and it was assigned here by a germline match of the DNA. CDR1 and CDR2 (germline): TSWWSYY, QGS. The CDR3 sequence is 20 residues long.

In regard to this clone: The amino acid sequence in TCRdb belongs to a much larger clone and departs from this DNA's translation at residue 18, likely a sequencing read error; the sequence shown is translated from the DNA. V usage is TRDV1 and J usage is TRDJ1, with TRDD3 matching 8 bases. The J gene, absent from TCRdb, was called here by matching the DNA to germline. Germline V CDR1 and CDR2: TSWWSYY, QGS. The CDR3 spans 21 residues. CDR3 DNA: TGTGCTCTTGGGGCGTACCTCCCGTCCTACGACCTCTGGGGGAACACCGATGAACTCATCTTT. It translates to CALGAYLPSYDLWGNTDELIF.

In regard to this clone: The protein recorded in TCRdb matches a much larger clone and deviates from this DNA's translation at residue 4, suggesting a read error; the protein here is obtained by translating the DNA. The chain employs TRDV1 and TRDJ1; 8 positions agree with TRDD3. This CDR3 region has 19 residues. Germline V lookup: CDR1 TSWWSYY, CDR2 QGS. CDR3 nucleotide sequence: TGTGCTCTTAGGGACGCCTACGAATACTGGGGGCCGCTCACCGATAAACTCATCTTT. Protein product: CALRDAYEYWGPLTDKLIF.